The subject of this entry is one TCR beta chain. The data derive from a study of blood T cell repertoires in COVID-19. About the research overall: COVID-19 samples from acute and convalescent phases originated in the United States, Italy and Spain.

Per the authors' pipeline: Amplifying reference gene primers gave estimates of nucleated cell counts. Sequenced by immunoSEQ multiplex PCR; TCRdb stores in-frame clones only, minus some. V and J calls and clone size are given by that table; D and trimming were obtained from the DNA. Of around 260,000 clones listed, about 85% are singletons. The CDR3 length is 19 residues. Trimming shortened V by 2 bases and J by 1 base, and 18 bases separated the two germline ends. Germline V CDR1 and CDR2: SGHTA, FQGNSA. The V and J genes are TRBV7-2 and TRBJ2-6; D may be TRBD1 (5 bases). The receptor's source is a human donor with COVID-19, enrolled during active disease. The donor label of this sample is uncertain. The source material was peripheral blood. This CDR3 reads CASSLSWGAAYSGANVLTF. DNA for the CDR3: TGTGCCAGCAGCTTATCATGGGGCGCCGCGTATTCTGGGGCCAACGTCCTGACTTTC. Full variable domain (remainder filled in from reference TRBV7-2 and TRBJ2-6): GAGVSQSPSNKVTEKGKDVELRCDPISGHTALYWYRQSLGQGLEFLIYFQGNSAPDKSGLPSDRFSAERTGGSVSTLTIQRTQQEDSAVYLCASSLSWGAAYSGANVLTFGAGSRLTVL.